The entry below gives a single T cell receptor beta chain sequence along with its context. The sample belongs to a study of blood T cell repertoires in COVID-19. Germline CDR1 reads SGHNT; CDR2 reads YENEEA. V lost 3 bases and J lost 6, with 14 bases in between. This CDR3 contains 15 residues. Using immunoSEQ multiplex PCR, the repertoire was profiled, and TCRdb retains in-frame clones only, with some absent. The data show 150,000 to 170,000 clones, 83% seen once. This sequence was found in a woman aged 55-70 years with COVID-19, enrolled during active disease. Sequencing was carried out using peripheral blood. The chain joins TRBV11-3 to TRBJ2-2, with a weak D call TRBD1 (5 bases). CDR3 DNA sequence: TGTGCCAGCAGCTTTGACAGCGCTAAGTCCGGGGAGCTGTTTTTT. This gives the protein CASSFDSAKSGELFF.